This T cell receptor beta chain was documented in a study of chemoradiotherapy in HPV16-positive cancers. For the study at large: Candidate HPV-specific clones and shared TCR motifs came from two HPV16-positive patients. Overall study results and limits: Non-HPV-specific T cells did not expand in tumors during treatment, whereas candidate HPV-specific clones and E7-related motifs did. Functional assays defining HPV-specific T cells used only a couple of HPV16-positive patients.

Points on this clone: The antigen is unknown.

Clones were read by immunoSEQ multiplex PCR, and TCRdb kept only the in-frame ones, dropping some. The sample lists over 30,000 clones; 70% to 90% were seen once. The CDR3 runs 17 residues. CDR1 and CDR2 (germline): SSHAT, FNYEAQ (reference sequence). The V end lost 5 bases, the J end lost 1 base, and 20 bases lay between the germline ends. Samples were taken several times over chemoradiotherapy. The rearrangement joins TRBV7-7 to TRBJ2-5, with D tentatively TRBD2 (6 bases). The sample in question was blood, obtained from a patient who underwent chemoradiotherapy. The source of this sequence is a human donor with HPV-associated anogenital cancer. CDR3 residues: CASSPSVTSGFQETQYF. The CDR3 DNA reads TGTGCCAGCAGCCCCTCGGTCACGAGCGGGTTCCAAGAGACCCAGTACTTC.